This TCR beta chain derives from a study of blood T cell repertoires in COVID-19. Study overall: Sources were T cells, B-cell-depleted T cells, or PBMCs; the material itself was cDNA or gDNA.

Germline loops: CDR1 LNHDA, CDR2 SQIVND (reference sequence). The CDR3 has 14 amino acids. With 2 bases removed from V and 2 bases from J, the gap between germline ends came to 9 bases. In the original workflow: Estimation of nucleated cell counts was performed using reference gene primer amplification. The method was immunoSEQ multiplex PCR; TCRdb's version includes in-frame clones alone and lacks a portion of them. V, J and clone size are taken as reported in that table, and D and trimming were inferred from the DNA itself. This sample has more than 35,000 clones; under 85% occur once, and the top ten carry approximately 43%.

This sequence was found in a woman older than 75 with acute or convalescent COVID-19. This chain joins TRBV19 and TRBJ1-2, with D tentatively TRBD1 (6 bases). Sequencing used peripheral blood. The CDR3 bases are TGTGCCAGTAGTATAACGGACAGAAACTATGGCTACACCTTC. Protein product: CASSITDRNYGYTF.